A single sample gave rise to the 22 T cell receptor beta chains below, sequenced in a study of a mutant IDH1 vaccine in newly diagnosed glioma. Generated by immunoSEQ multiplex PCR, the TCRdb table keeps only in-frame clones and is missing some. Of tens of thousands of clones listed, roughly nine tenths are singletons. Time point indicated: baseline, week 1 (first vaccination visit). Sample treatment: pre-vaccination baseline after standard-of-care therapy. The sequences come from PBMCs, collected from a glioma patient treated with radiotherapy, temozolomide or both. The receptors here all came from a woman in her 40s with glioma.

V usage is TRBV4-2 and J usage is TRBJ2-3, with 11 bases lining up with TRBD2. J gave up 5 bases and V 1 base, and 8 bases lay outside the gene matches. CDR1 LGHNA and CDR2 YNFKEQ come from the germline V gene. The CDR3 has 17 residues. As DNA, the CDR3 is TGTGCCAGCAGCCAAGCCCAAACTAGCGGGAGTGGAGATACGCAGTATTTT. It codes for CASSQAQTSGSGDTQYF.

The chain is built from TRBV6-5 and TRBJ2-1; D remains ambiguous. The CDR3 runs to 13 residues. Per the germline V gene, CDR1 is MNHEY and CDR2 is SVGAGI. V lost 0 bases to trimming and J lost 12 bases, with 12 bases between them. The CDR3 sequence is CASSYSNTGTQFF. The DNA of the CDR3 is TGTGCCAGCAGTTACTCAAACACGGGTACGCAGTTCTTC.

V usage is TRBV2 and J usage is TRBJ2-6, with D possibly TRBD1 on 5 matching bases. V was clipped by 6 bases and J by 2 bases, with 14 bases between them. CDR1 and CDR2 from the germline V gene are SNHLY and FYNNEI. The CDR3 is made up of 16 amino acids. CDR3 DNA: TGTGCCAGCAGCGTCAGGGTTCTAGCTGGGGCCAACGTCCTGACTTTC. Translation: CASSVRVLAGANVLTF.

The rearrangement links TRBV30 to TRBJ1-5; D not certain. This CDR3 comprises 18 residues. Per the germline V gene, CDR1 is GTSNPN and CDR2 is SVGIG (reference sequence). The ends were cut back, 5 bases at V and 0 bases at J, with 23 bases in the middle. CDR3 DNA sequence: TGTGCCTGGGTCTTCGAGAGAGGGTACCCCTATAGCAATCAGCCCCAGCATTTT. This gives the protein CAWVFERGYPYSNQPQHF.

For the CDR3, the DNA is TGCGCCAGCAGCCAGTTGGACAGCGACGAGCAGTACTTC. It yields the protein CASSQLDSDEQYF. The rearrangement links TRBV4-1 to TRBJ2-7; a possible D gene is TRBD1 (6 bases). Germline V lookup: CDR1 MGHRA, CDR2 YSYEKL. The CDR3 sequence is 13 residues long. V was clipped by 3 bases and J by 5 bases, with 11 bases between them.

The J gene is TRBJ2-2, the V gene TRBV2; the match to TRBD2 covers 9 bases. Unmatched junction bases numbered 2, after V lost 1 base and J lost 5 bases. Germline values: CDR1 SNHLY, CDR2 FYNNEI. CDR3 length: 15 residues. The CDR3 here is CASSEEGLATGELFF. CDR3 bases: TGTGCCAGCAGTGAAGAGGGACTAGCAACCGGGGAGCTGTTTTTT. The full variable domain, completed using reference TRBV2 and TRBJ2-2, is EPEVTQTPSHQVTQMGQEVILRCVPISNHLYFYWYRQILGQKVEFLVSFYNNEISEKSEIFDDQFSVERPDGSNFTLKIRSTKLEDSAMYFCASSEEGLATGELFFGEGSRLTVL.

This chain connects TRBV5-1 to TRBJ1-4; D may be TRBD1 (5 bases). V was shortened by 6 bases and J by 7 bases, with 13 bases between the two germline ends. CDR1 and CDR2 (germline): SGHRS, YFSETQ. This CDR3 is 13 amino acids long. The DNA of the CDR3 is TGCGCCAGCACGAGGGGCGCGGGTGAAAAACTGTTTTTT. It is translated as CASTRGAGEKLFF.

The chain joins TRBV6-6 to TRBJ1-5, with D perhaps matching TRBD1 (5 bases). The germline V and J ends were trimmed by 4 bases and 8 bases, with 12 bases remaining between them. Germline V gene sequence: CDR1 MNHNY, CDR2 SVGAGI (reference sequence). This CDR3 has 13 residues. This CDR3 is CASSFTVGEPQHF. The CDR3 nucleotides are TGTGCCAGCAGTTTTACCGTGGGGGAGCCCCAGCATTTT.

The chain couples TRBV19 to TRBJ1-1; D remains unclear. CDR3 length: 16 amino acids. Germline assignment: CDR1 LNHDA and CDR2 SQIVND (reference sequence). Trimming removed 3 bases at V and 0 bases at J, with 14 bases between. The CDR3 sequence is CASSMVFQVMNTEAFF. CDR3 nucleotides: TGTGCCAGTAGTATGGTCTTTCAGGTGATGAACACTGAAGCTTTCTTT.

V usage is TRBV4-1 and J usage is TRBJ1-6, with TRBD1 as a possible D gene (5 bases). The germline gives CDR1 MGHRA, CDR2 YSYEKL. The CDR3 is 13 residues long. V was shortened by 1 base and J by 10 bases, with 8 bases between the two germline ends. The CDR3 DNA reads TGCGCCAGCAGCCAAGTGCCAGGGTCACCCCTCCACTTT. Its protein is CASSQVPGSPLHF.

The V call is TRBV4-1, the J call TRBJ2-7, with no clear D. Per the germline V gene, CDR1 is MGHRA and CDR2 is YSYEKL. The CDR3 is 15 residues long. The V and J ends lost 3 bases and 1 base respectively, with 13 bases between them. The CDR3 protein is CASSQGRTVSYEQYF. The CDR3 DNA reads TGCGCCAGCAGCCAGGGCAGGACGGTTTCCTACGAGCAGTACTTC.

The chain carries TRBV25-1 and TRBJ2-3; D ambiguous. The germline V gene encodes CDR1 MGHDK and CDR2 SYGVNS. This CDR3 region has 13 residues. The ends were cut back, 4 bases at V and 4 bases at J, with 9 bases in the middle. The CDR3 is CASSGGAADTQYF. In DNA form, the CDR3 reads TGTGCCAGCAGTGGGGGTGCCGCAGATACGCAGTATTTT.

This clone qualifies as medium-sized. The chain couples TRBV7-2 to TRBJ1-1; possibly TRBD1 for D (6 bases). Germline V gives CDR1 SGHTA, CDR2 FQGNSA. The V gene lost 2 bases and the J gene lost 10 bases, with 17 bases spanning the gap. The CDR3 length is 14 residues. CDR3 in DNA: TGTGCCAGCAGCTTAATAATGGACAGCGGTGTAGCTTTCTTT. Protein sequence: CASSLIMDSGVAFF. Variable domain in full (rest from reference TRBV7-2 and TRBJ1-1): GAGVSQSPSNKVTEKGKDVELRCDPISGHTALYWYRQSLGQGLEFLIYFQGNSAPDKSGLPSDRFSAERTGGSVSTLTIQRTQQEDSAVYLCASSLIMDSGVAFFGQGTRLTVV.

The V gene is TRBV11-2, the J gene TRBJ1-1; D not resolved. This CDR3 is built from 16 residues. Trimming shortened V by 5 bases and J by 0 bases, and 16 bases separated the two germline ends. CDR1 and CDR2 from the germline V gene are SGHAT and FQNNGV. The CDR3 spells CASSKEIGRMNTEAFF. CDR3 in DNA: TGTGCCAGCAGCAAAGAAATCGGACGGATGAACACTGAAGCTTTCTTT.

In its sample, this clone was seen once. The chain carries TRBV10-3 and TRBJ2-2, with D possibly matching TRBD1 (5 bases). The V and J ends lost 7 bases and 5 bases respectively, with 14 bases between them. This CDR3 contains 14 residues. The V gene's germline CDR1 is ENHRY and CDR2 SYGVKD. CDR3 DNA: TGTGCCATCATGGGGCAGGGTGGAACCGGGGAGCTGTTTTTT. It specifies CAIMGQGGTGELFF.

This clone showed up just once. CDR3 DNA: TGTGCCAGCAGTTCCTACCGGGACAGGGAGGCTGAAGCTTTCTTT. Protein: CASSSYRDREAEAFF. V is TRBV6-5 and J is TRBJ1-1, with 9 positions matching TRBD1. J gave up 6 bases and V 4 bases, and 9 bases lay outside the gene matches. The CDR3 is 15 residues long. Germline V CDR1 and CDR2: MNHEY, SVGAGI.

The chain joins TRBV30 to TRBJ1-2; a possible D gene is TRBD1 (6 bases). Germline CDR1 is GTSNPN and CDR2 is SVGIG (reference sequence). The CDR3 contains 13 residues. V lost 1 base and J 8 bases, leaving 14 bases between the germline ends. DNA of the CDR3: TGTGCCTGGAGTGGGACAGATCCCTGGGGCTACACCTTC. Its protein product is CAWSGTDPWGYTF. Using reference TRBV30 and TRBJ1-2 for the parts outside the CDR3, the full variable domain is SQTIHQWPATLVQPVGSPLSLECTVEGTSNPNLYWYRQAAGRGLQLLFYSVGIGQISSEVPQNLSASRPQDRQFILSSKKLLLSDSGFYLCAWSGTDPWGYTFGSGTRLTVV.

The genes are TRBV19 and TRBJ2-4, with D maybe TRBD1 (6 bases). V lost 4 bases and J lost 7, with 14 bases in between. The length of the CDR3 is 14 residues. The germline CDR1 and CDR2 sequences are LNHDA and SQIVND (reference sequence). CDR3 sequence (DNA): TGTGCCAGTAGTACCGGGGACACGCTGAACATTCAGTACTTC. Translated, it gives CASSTGDTLNIQYF.

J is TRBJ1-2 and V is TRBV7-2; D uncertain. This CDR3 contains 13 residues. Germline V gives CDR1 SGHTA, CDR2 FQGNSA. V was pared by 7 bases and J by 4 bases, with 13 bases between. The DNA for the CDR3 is TGTGCCAGCACTAGGTTTGGCGTCTATGGCTACACCTTC. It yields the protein CASTRFGVYGYTF.

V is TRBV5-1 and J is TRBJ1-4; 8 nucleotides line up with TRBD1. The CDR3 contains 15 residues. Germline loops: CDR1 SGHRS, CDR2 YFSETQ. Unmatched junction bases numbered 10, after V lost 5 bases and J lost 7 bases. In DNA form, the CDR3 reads TGCGCCAGCAGTACCGGTGGACAGGGAGGTGAAAAACTGTTTTTT. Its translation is CASSTGGQGGEKLFF.

The CDR3 coding sequence is TGTGCCAGCAGTTTACGACAAGGGGAGACCCAGTACTTC. This encodes CASSLRQGETQYF. This chain links TRBV27 with TRBJ2-5; D remains ambiguous. The ends were cut back, 2 bases at V and 5 bases at J, with 9 bases in the middle. The CDR3 length is 13 residues. Germline V gene lookup returns CDR1 MNHEY and CDR2 SMNVEV (reference sequence).

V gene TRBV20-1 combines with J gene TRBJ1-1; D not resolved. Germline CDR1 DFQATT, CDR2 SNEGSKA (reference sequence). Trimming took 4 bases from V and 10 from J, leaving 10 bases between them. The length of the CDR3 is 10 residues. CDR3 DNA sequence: TGCAGTGCTACCCGTGGAACAGCTTTCTTT. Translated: CSATRGTAFF.